This is a list of T cell receptor beta chains from one sample in a study of blood T cell repertoires in COVID-19. Profiled with immunoSEQ multiplex PCR; TCRdb holds only in-frame clones, not every one. Found here are 170,000 or so clones, around four fifths of them singletons; the top ten hold 7.6%. Input material: peripheral blood. The receptors originated from an older woman with COVID-19, enrolled during active disease. Both conserved end residues are part of each CDR3. D genes are given only for firm matches. Clone sizes are given selectively: once, few, many, or a class where the clone is expanded.

size	J	D	V	DNA	CDR3
.	TRBJ2-1	.	TRBV5-1	TGCGCCAGCAGCTTGGAAGGGGGGGCAGGGTCCTACAATGAGCAGTTCTTC	CASSLEGGAGSYNEQFF
.	TRBJ1-2	.	TRBV21-1	TGTGCCAGCAGCAAGGGTTCAGGCTATGGCTACACCTTC	CASSKGSGYGYTF
.	TRBJ1-6	.	TRBV2	TGTGCCAGCAGTGATCGGGGTTCTTATAATTCACCCCTCCACTTT	CASSDRGSYNSPLHF
few	TRBJ2-1	TRBD2	TRBV3-1/TRBV3-2	TGTGCCAGCAGCCAAGATTGGCTAGCGGGGGGTATGGTCTTC	CASSQDWLAGGMVF
.	TRBJ1-3	TRBD1	TRBV29-1	TGCAGCGTTGGTCTTGGGACAGGGGGCGTTATAGGAGGAAACACCATATATTTT	CSVGLGTGGVIGGNTIYF
few	TRBJ2-2	TRBD2	TRBV4-2	TGTGCCAGCAGCCAAGATCGGGGGGCCGGGGAGCTGTTTTTT	CASSQDRGAGELFF
.	TRBJ2-3	TRBD1	TRBV25-1	TGTGCCAGCAGTGCCCGGACAGGCCTTGTCTCAGATACGCAGTATTTT	CASSARTGLVSDTQYF
.	TRBJ2-1	TRBD2	TRBV5-1	TGCGCCAGCAGCGGACTAGCGGGAGACTATGAGCAGTTCTTC	CASSGLAGDYEQFF
few	TRBJ1-1	TRBD1	TRBV7-9	TGTGCCAGCAGCGACGGGACAGCCACTGAAGCTTTCTTT	CASSDGTATEAFF
.	TRBJ2-1	.	TRBV12-3/TRBV12-4	TGTGCCAGCAGCCCAGACTGGGACAATGAGCAGTTCTTC	CASSPDWDNEQFF
.	TRBJ2-7	TRBD1	TRBV5-1	TGCGCCAGCAGCAAGGGGACAGATCCCTACGAGCAGTACTTC	CASSKGTDPYEQYF
many	TRBJ1-2	TRBD1	TRBV25-1	TGTGCCAGCAGTGCCCGGGACAGGGCTGGCTACACCTTC	CASSARDRAGYTF
.	TRBJ1-2	.	TRBV10-3	TGTGCCATCAGTGGGACGGAGGGACTTCATGGCTACACCTTC	CAISGTEGLHGYTF
.	TRBJ1-6	.	TRBV7-8	TGTGCCAGCAACCCCACAGAAACCAATTCACCCCTCCACTTT	CASNPTETNSPLHF
.	TRBJ1-1	.	TRBV6-2/TRBV6-3	TGTGCCAGCAGTTACAGGGGAAGGTACACTGAAGCTTTCTTT	CASSYRGRYTEAFF
once	TRBJ2-6	TRBD2	TRBV11-2	TGTGCCAGCAGCCCTCTAGCGGCTGGGGCCAACGTCCTGACTTTC	CASSPLAAGANVLTF
.	TRBJ1-5	.	TRBV19	TGTGCCAGTAACTTCCTAGGGGGTCAGCCCCAGCATTTT	CASNFLGGQPQHF
.	TRBJ2-7	TRBD1	TRBV2	TGTGCCAGCAGTTTCCGGGACAGGGCCTCCTACGAGCAGTACTTC	CASSFRDRASYEQYF
.	TRBJ2-3	.	TRBV20-1	TGCAGTGCTAGAGATAAGAAAGGAGAGTATTTT	CSARDKKGEYF
.	TRBJ2-3	.	TRBV6-4	TGTGCCAGCAGTGTAGGAATTTATATCAGGAGGTTCACAGATACGCAGTATTTT	CASSVGIYIRRFTDTQYF
.	TRBJ2-5	.	TRBV5-4	TGTGCCAGCAGTCGGGGGAGAGAGGCCTACTTC	CASSRGREAYF
few	TRBJ1-1	TRBD1	TRBV28	TGTGCCAGCAGCAGACAGGGGTTCACTGAAGCTTTCTTT	CASSRQGFTEAFF
.	TRBJ2-1	TRBD1	TRBV7-8	TGTGCCAGCAGCTTAGAAGGACAGGGGGCGATTGGGCCCTACAATGAGCAGTTCTTC	CASSLEGQGAIGPYNEQFF
few	TRBJ2-5	.	TRBV9	TGTGCCAGCAGCGTAGCTTGGGAGCAAGAGACCCAGTACTTC	CASSVAWEQETQYF
.	TRBJ2-1	.	TRBV27	TGTGCCAGCAGTCCATGGACTAAGGCGAACTACAATGAGCAGTTCTTC	CASSPWTKANYNEQFF
.	TRBJ1-2	.	TRBV6-5	TGTGCCAGCAGTACGCAAACAGGGTTGGATGGCTACACCTTC	CASSTQTGLDGYTF
.	TRBJ2-3	TRBD2	TRBV7-3	TGTGCCAGCAGCTCTAGCGGGAGCACAGATACGCAGTATTTT	CASSSSGSTDTQYF
.	TRBJ1-2	.	TRBV6-5	TGTGCCAGTATTCGGACAGATCTCTATGGCTACACCTTC	CASIRTDLYGYTF
.	TRBJ1-5	.	TRBV28	TGTGCCAGCACCGTGGGACAAGGATGGGGCTATCAGCCCCAGCATTTT	CASTVGQGWGYQPQHF
.	TRBJ2-1	TRBD2	TRBV7-2	TGTGCCAGCAGCTTAGAAGGGACTAGGGGTGAGCAGTTCTTC	CASSLEGTRGEQFF
.	TRBJ2-7	TRBD2	TRBV30	TGTGCCTGGAGTAAGGAGCGGGGCTACTACGAGCAGTACTTC	CAWSKERGYYEQYF